The rows below give T cell receptor beta chains drawn from one sample of a study of T cells in Graves' hyperthyroidism and ophthalmopathy. TCRdb fed the multiplex PCR reads into MiXCR, producing one record per CDR3 protein. The sample has over 350,000 distinct CDR3 sequences; roughly 14% are singletons. The material sequenced was blood. The receptors originated from a man aged 18 to 35 with Graves' ophthalmopathy. CDR3s leave out the opening cysteine and the closing phenylalanine or tryptophan.

>TRBV7-9
ASSQVGPQGSSYNEQF
>TRBV30
AGLSGISADTQY
>TRBV20-1
SARGSSGREVYGYT
>TRBV30
AWSVGFTQPQH
>TRBV20-1
SARTVLHTGELF
>TRBV7-3
ASRAGVGANQPQH
>TRBV19
ASSISPSADTQY
>TRBV29-1
SVLDGYLRNEQY
>TRBV7-3
ASSSRSGNMNTQY
>TRBV6-2/TRBV6-3
ASSYSTANTGELF
>TRBV18
ASSPRDDEAF
>TRBV27
ASSSQQGKPYGYT
>TRBV6-1
ASSVNRGLHQPQH
>TRBV20-1
SARGIAWGEETQY
>TRBV18
ASSPIELSYEQY
>TRBV20-1
SARGGQGAGDTEAF
>TRBV5-6
ASSWGRAGEAF
>TRBV20-1
SARGVRGWDYGYT
>TRBV27
ASSLAAGLAYEQY
>TRBV5-5
ASSVGTDNTEAF
>TRBV5-1
ASSGVGSHYEQY
>TRBV27
ASSEVVPSGVSYEQY
>TRBV7-8
ASSLDATANYGYT
>TRBV5-6
ASSFWGPYEQY
>TRBV24-1
ATSANDLTQH
>TRBV2
ASSVPRDRVRDEQF
>TRBV19
ASSRGENHYGYT
>TRBV29-1
SVEDQRDREADTQY
>TRBV5-4
ASSPVGAGGDEQF
>TRBV9
ASSVRQGSYEQY
>TRBV9
ASSVRSITGGLVNEKLF
>TRBV5-6
ASSLTSETEAF
>TRBV9
ASSAGLAGGPDEQF
>TRBV18
ASSLGELPHEQY
>TRBV11-2
ASKPGHSSYEQY
>TRBV18
ASSPMAGGDTDTQY
>TRBV10-3
AISESGPGLSPEAF
>TRBV5-1
ASSLVPGANYGYT
>TRBV7-9
ASSLVWDQQDGYT
>TRBV9
ASSPGTGPNQPQH